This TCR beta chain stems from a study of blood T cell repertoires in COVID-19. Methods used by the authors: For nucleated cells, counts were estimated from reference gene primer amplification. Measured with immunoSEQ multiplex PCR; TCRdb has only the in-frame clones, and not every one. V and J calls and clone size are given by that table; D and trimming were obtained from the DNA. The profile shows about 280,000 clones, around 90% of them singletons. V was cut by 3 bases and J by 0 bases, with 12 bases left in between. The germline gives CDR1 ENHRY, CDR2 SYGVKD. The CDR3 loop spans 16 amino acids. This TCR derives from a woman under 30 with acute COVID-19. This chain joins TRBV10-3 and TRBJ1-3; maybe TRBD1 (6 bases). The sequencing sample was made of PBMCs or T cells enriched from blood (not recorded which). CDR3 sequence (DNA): TGTGCCATCAGTGAAGGGGGACCTAGCTCTGGAAACACCATATATTTT. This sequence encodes CAISEGGPSSGNTIYF.